This T cell receptor (beta chain) was obtained from a study of blood T cell repertoires in COVID-19. Study summary: Samples came from the United States, Italy and Spain, spanning acute and convalescent COVID-19. The cDNA or gDNA used as material had been derived from T cells, B-cell-depleted T cells, or PBMCs.

In the authors' workflow: Nucleated cell counts were estimated from reference gene primer amplification. The data were produced by immunoSEQ multiplex PCR, yet TCRdb's version contains in-frame clones alone and is incomplete. For V, J and clone size, that table is used; D and trimming come from the DNA. The sample holds more than 110,000 clones, approximately 90% seen once. CDR3 length: 18 residues. Trimming removed 2 bases from V and 0 bases from J; junction bases left unmatched: 7. Per the germline V gene, CDR1 is MNHEY and CDR2 is SMNVEV (reference sequence). The TCR originated in a woman aged 40 to 49 with acute or convalescent COVID-19. The sequencing sample was made of peripheral blood. The V call is TRBV27, the J call TRBJ1-6; 7 positions agree with TRBD1. The CDR3 loop is CASSLKGGYSSYNSPLHF. The CDR3 DNA reads TGTGCCAGCAGTTTAAAAGGGGGCTATAGCTCCTATAATTCACCCCTCCACTTT.